The 30 T cell receptor beta chains listed next were all sequenced from one sample in a study of cytomegalovirus exposure and HLA in healthy donors (dated 2017 in TCRdb). The library was built by means of the immunoSEQ multiplex PCR assay. A mixture of 60 forward primers for TCR Vbeta segments and 13 reverse primers for TCR Jbeta segments was used in the multiplex PCR. The immuneACCESS repertoire file appears here via TCRdb, limited to in-frame rearrangements. These files lack a portion of the clones; in checked studies, under half of the deficit traces to unresolved V genes, and the cause of the others is not known. The sample table holds more than 100,000 clones, of which roughly 68% were seen once. The top ten clones comprise approximately 5.4% of the sample. Sequenced input: PBMCs. These receptors were collected from a woman in her forties or fifties in good health and CMV-seropositive.

The V call is TRBV14, the J call TRBJ2-1; D remains ambiguous. Germline V gene lookup returns CDR1 SGHDN and CDR2 FVKESK. V lost 4 bases to trimming and J lost 5 bases, with 12 bases between them. The CDR3 contains 14 residues. The CDR3 coding sequence is TGTGCCAGCAGCCTTTCCGACTTCCACAATGAGCAGTTCTTC. Translated, it gives CASSLSDFHNEQFF.

The chain employs TRBV30 and TRBJ2-5; perhaps TRBD1 as D (5 bases). With the DNA end fitting TRBJ2-7 better, the J assignment may be wrong. The CDR3 has 11 residues. The germline CDR1 and CDR2 sequences are GTSNPN and SVGIG (reference sequence). The CDR3 nucleotides are TGTGCCTGGAGTCAGGGATACGAGCAGTACTTC. This sequence encodes CAWSQGYEQYF.

The chain has TRBV15 and TRBJ1-1, with a weak D call TRBD1 (5 bases). V dropped 4 bases and J dropped 4 bases, with 16 bases sitting between them. This CDR3 comprises 15 residues. CDR1 and CDR2 (germline): LNHNV, YYDKDF (reference sequence). The CDR3 here is CATSTGVGDSTEAFF. CDR3 bases: TGTGCCACCAGCACAGGCGTGGGCGACAGCACTGAAGCTTTCTTT.

The chain uses TRBV19 and TRBJ2-7, with a weak D call TRBD1 (5 bases). Per the germline V gene, CDR1 is LNHDA and CDR2 is SQIVND (reference sequence). The CDR3 sequence is 14 residues long. The V end was cut by 5 bases, the J end by 3 bases, with 14 bases between. CDR3 DNA: TGTGCCAGTAGTCCATGGGGCGCGGACTACGAGCAGTACTTC. Translated: CASSPWGADYEQYF.

This clone was detected only once. The rearrangement joins TRBV5-4 to TRBJ2-1; 8 positions agree with TRBD2. Germline CDR1 reads SGHNT; CDR2 reads YYREEE (reference sequence). The CDR3 contains 15 residues. Trimming removed 4 bases from V and 8 bases from J; junction bases left unmatched: 11. The chain's CDR3 is CASSTGGQDFHEQFF. The CDR3 nucleotides are TGTGCCAGCAGCACGGGGGGGCAGGATTTCCATGAGCAGTTCTTC.

The count of this clone is one. The rearrangement uses TRBV11-3 and TRBJ1-2; D is uncertain. CDR3 length equals 13 residues. CDR1 and CDR2 (germline): SGHNT, YENEEA. Trimming cost V 0 bases and J 2 bases, with 4 bases left between them. The DNA for the CDR3 is TGTGCCAGCAGCTTAGAAACAAACTATGGCTACACCTTC. Translated, it gives CASSLETNYGYTF.

The chain combines TRBV4-3 with TRBJ1-1, with TRBD1 as a possible D gene (6 bases). V gave up 2 bases and J gave up 5 bases, with 9 bases separating them. CDR3 length: 13 residues. Germline CDR1 is LGHNA and CDR2 is YSLEER. The CDR3: CASSQSDRTEAFF. The CDR3 nucleotides read TGCGCCAGCAGCCAAAGCGACAGGACTGAAGCTTTCTTT.

The chain combines TRBV27 with TRBJ1-2, with TRBD1 as a possible D gene (5 bases). V was pared by 6 bases and J by 8 bases, with 10 bases between. Germline lookup yields CDR1 MNHEY and CDR2 SMNVEV (reference sequence). CDR3 length equals 11 residues. CDR3 coding DNA: TGTGCCAGCAGGGGATCAGGGGGCTACACCTTC. Translated, it gives CASRGSGGYTF.

This sequence joins TRBV5-1 and TRBJ2-5; 7 positions agree with TRBD2. The germline V gene has CDR1 SGHRS and CDR2 YFSETQ. V shed 4 bases, J shed 5 bases, and the junction held 8 bases outside the gene matches. This CDR3 contains 14 residues. The CDR3, as DNA: TGCGCCAGCAGCGACCCTAGCGGAAGGGAGACCCAGTACTTC. This sequence encodes CASSDPSGRETQYF.

The DNA of the CDR3 is TGTGCCAGCAGTTCTCGGACAGACGAGCAGTACTTC. Its translation: CASSSRTDEQYF. This rearrangement joins TRBV28 to TRBJ2-7, with TRBD1 as a possible D gene (6 bases). Trimming left V 4 bases short and J 5 bases short, with 9 bases between. The CDR3 is 12 residues long. Germline V CDR1 and CDR2: MDHEN, SYDVKM. Using reference TRBV28 and TRBJ2-7 for the parts outside the CDR3, the full variable domain is DVKVTQSSRYLVKRTGEKVFLECVQDMDHENMFWYRQDPGLGLRLIYFSYDVKMKEKGDIPEGYSVSREKKERFSLILESASTNQTSMYLCASSSRTDEQYFGPGTRLTVT.

This clone was seen only a few times. The chain links TRBV7-7 to TRBJ2-2; 7 nucleotides match TRBD1. V lost 4 bases to trimming and J lost 7 bases; unmatched junction nucleotides: 6. Per the germline V gene, CDR1 is SSHAT and CDR2 is FNYEAQ (reference sequence). The CDR3 covers 14 residues. The CDR3 here is CASSSGQWGGELFF. In DNA, the CDR3 is TGTGCCAGCAGCTCGGGACAGTGGGGCGGGGAGCTGTTTTTT.

The chain couples TRBV11-3 to TRBJ2-3; 7 nucleotides line up with TRBD2. Germline V CDR1 and CDR2: SGHNT, YENEEA. V gave up 4 bases and J gave up 2 bases; unmatched junction bases: 6. The CDR3 runs to 15 residues. This CDR3 is CASSWGAGPTDTQYF. The DNA of the CDR3 is TGTGCCAGCAGCTGGGGAGCGGGGCCCACAGATACGCAGTATTTT.

V is TRBV19 and J is TRBJ1-5; no clear D gene. Germline CDR1 LNHDA, CDR2 SQIVND (reference sequence). Trimming removed 8 bases at V and 0 bases at J, with 14 bases between. The CDR3 extends over 15 amino acids. The CDR3 DNA follows: TGTGCCAGTCGTGGGCAGAGTTATAGCAATCAGCCCCAGCATTTT. The encoded protein is CASRGQSYSNQPQHF.

This clone was seen only a few times. The rearrangement uses TRBV7-9 and TRBJ2-5; D is possibly TRBD1 (5 bases). The end of the DNA fits TRBJ2-7 better, so the J call may be wrong. CDR1 is SEHNR, CDR2 FQNEAQ, per germline (reference sequence). The CDR3 extends over 14 amino acids. The CDR3 region is CASTRTSSIYEQYF. CDR3 DNA sequence: TGTGCCAGCACCCGGACATCCAGTATCTACGAGCAGTACTTC.

The gene calls are TRBV30 and TRBJ1-2, with a weak D call TRBD1 (6 bases). The CDR3 length is 15 residues. Germline V gene data show CDR1 as GTSNPN and CDR2 as SVGIG (reference sequence). Trimming stripped 4 bases from V and 5 bases from J, with 20 bases between. The CDR3 region is CAWNSNGGQRYGYTF. Here the CDR3 DNA reads TGTGCCTGGAACAGTAATGGGGGACAACGGTATGGCTACACCTTC.

J is TRBJ2-3 and V is TRBV29-1; weak D call: TRBD1 (6 bases). The germline V and J ends were trimmed by 6 bases and 7 bases, with 14 bases remaining between them. The CDR3 is made up of 12 amino acids. CDR1 is SQVTM, CDR2 ANQGSEA, per germline. The CDR3 reads CSVRGSMNTQYF. CDR3 nucleotide sequence: TGCAGCGTAAGGGGGAGTATGAATACGCAGTATTTT.

This rearrangement joins TRBV5-4 to TRBJ2-5, with a tentative D call TRBD1 (5 bases). The V gene lost 3 bases and the J gene lost 3 bases, with 15 bases spanning the gap. The CDR3 has 15 amino acids. Germline loops: CDR1 SGHNT, CDR2 YYREEE (reference sequence). The CDR3 DNA reads TGTGCCAGCAGCTCCGGTGACAGAGTTAAAGAGACCCAGTACTTC. This translates into CASSSGDRVKETQYF.

CDR3 sequence (DNA): TGTGCCAGCAGCGTAGTTCCGGGTTCCTACGAGCAGTACTTC. Protein: CASSVVPGSYEQYF. The V call is TRBV9, the J call TRBJ2-7; D remains unclear. Trimming took 0 bases from V and 1 from J, leaving 8 bases between them. The CDR3 is 14 residues long. CDR1 is SGDLS, CDR2 YYNGEE, per germline. Full variable domain (missing parts from reference TRBV9 and TRBJ2-7): DSGVTQTPKHLITATGQRVTLRCSPRSGDLSVYWYQQSLDQGLQFLIQYYNGEERAKGNILERFSAQQFPDLHSELNLSSLELGDSALYFCASSVVPGSYEQYFGPGTRLTVT.

This clone was recorded a few times. This sequence joins TRBV5-5 and TRBJ2-2, with TRBD1 matching 8 bases. The CDR3 is 16 amino acids. V trimming: 2 bases; J trimming: 5 bases; junction bases outside the gene matches: 8. In germline, CDR1 is SGHKS, CDR2 YYEKEE (reference sequence). The DNA for the CDR3 is TGTGCCAGCAGCTTTTCAGGGGGCGCTGGGACCGGGGAGCTGTTTTTT. It specifies CASSFSGGAGTGELFF.

This sequence joins TRBV18 and TRBJ2-3; D gene ambiguous. This CDR3 is 13 amino acids long. The germline V gene has CDR1 KGHSH and CDR2 LQKENI. V shed 0 bases and J shed 6 bases, with 7 bases lying between them. The CDR3 sequence is CASSPPASDTQYF. DNA for the CDR3: TGTGCCAGCTCACCACCCGCGTCGGATACGCAGTATTTT.

The gene calls are TRBV2 and TRBJ1-4, with TRBD1 matching 7 bases. J was trimmed by 3 bases and V by 2 bases; bases with no gene match: 6. The germline V gene encodes CDR1 SNHLY and CDR2 FYNNEI. This CDR3 is built from 16 residues. CDR3 nucleotides: TGTGCCAGCAGTGAACACAGGGGCACCTCTAATGAAAAACTGTTTTTT. Encoded protein: CASSEHRGTSNEKLFF.

J is TRBJ1-1 and V is TRBV9; possible D gene TRBD1, 6 bases. Trimming took off 0 bases at V and 1 base at J, with 10 bases between the two ends. Germline CDR1 SGDLS, CDR2 YYNGEE. The CDR3 runs to 15 residues. CDR3 residues: CASSVGAGANTEAFF. The CDR3 region has the DNA TGTGCCAGCAGCGTAGGAGCAGGGGCGAACACTGAAGCTTTCTTT.

V usage is TRBV29-1 and J usage is TRBJ1-1; D perhaps matches TRBD1 (6 bases). This CDR3 is 13 amino acids long. V lost 6 bases to trimming and J lost 5 bases, with 16 bases between them. Germline V gives CDR1 SQVTM, CDR2 ANQGSEA. In DNA form, the CDR3 reads TGCAGCGTACGACAGGCTACGGATACTGAAGCTTTCTTT. Translating it yields CSVRQATDTEAFF.

The gene calls are TRBV7-6 and TRBJ2-3; weak D call: TRBD2 (6 bases). The CDR3 covers 15 residues. V lost 5 bases and J 0 bases, leaving 12 bases between the germline ends. Germline assignment: CDR1 SGHVS and CDR2 FNYEAQ. The CDR3: CASSRIAVSTDTQYF. CDR3 bases: TGTGCCAGCAGCCGGATAGCGGTTAGCACAGATACGCAGTATTTT.

V and J are TRBV7-9 and TRBJ2-2; D unresolved. The CDR3 length is 11 residues. V was cut by 5 bases and J by 8 bases, with 6 bases left in between. Germline V lookup: CDR1 SEHNR, CDR2 FQNEAQ (reference sequence). The CDR3: CASSPRGELFF. CDR3 DNA sequence: TGTGCCAGCAGCCCCCGTGGGGAGCTGTTTTTT.

The table lists this clone with a count of one. The V gene is TRBV7-9, the J gene TRBJ1-1; weak D call: TRBD1 (5 bases). V was shortened by 2 bases and J by 5 bases, with 12 bases between the two germline ends. Looked up from germline, CDR1 is SEHNR and CDR2 is FQNEAQ (reference sequence). The length of the CDR3 is 14 residues. The CDR3 DNA follows: TGTGCCAGCAGCTTACAAGGGGCTCAGACTGAAGCTTTCTTT. It specifies CASSLQGAQTEAFF.

The chain has TRBV30 and TRBJ1-2; the D gene is possibly TRBD1 (6 bases). This CDR3 region has 13 residues. Deletions cut 3 bases from V and 3 bases from J, with 11 bases between. CDR1 is GTSNPN, CDR2 SVGIG, per germline (reference sequence). The CDR3 DNA reads TGTGCCTGGAGGGCACAGGGTGACTATGGCTACACCTTC. It specifies CAWRAQGDYGYTF.

The chain links TRBV5-6 to TRBJ2-5; a weak D match, TRBD2 (6 bases). V dropped 6 bases and J dropped 5 bases, with 17 bases sitting between them. CDR3 length: 14 residues. CDR1 and CDR2 (germline): SGHDT, YYEEEE. The CDR3: CASNQRWGEETQYF. CDR3 coding DNA: TGTGCCAGCAACCAACGGTGGGGGGAGGAGACCCAGTACTTC.

The chain combines TRBV5-4 with TRBJ1-2; tentatively, D is TRBD1 (6 bases). Germline V gene sequence: CDR1 SGHNT, CDR2 YYREEE (reference sequence). The CDR3 consists of 12 residues. V was cut by 3 bases and J by 4 bases, with 7 bases left in between. In DNA form, the CDR3 reads TGTGCCAGCAGCTCGGACAGCTATGGCTACACCTTC. It specifies CASSSDSYGYTF.

The V gene is TRBV10-2, the J gene TRBJ1-5; unclear D gene. CDR3 size: 15 residues. The germline gives CDR1 WSHSY, CDR2 SAAADI. Deletions cut 3 bases from V and 2 bases from J, with 11 bases between. As DNA, the CDR3 is TGCGCCAGCAGTGATGAGGGCCGGCGCAATCAGCCCCAGCATTTT. Amino acid sequence: CASSDEGRRNQPQHF.